This passage covers 31 T cell receptor beta chains from one sample sequenced in a study of blood T cells in healthy people across ages. It was with a sample-barcoded 5' primer and a J-beta primer mix that a second PCR of roughly 7 to 12 cycles was run. TCRdb redid the calling of the 5' RACE reads with MiXCR, one entry per CDR3 protein. The table has hundreds of thousands of distinct CDR3 sequences, 46% seen once. Material: blood. These receptors were collected from an elderly man in good health.

This clonotype was counted ten times or more. The chain has TRBV20-1 and TRBJ2-1; 8 nucleotides align to TRBD2. CDR3 size: 13 residues. Germline V gene lookup returns CDR1 DFQATT and CDR2 SNEGSKA (reference sequence). V trimming: 3 bases; J trimming: 5 bases; junction bases outside the gene matches: 3. The CDR3 loop reads CSASKRENNEQFF. The CDR3 nucleotides are TGCAGTGCTAGTAAGCGGGAGAACAATGAGCAGTTCTTC.

This rearrangement joins TRBV20-1 to TRBJ2-7, with 10 bases identical to TRBD1. The germline V gene encodes CDR1 DFQATT and CDR2 SNEGSKA (reference sequence). V lost 3 bases to trimming and J lost 3 bases; unmatched junction nucleotides: 5. The CDR3 spans 14 residues. CDR3 residues: CSARKGQGLYEQYF. The CDR3 DNA reads as TGCAGTGCTAGGAAGGGACAGGGGCTCTACGAGCAGTACTTC.

The chain uses TRBV11-2 and TRBJ2-7, with D possibly matching TRBD2 (6 bases). In germline, CDR1 is SGHAT, CDR2 FQNNGV. The CDR3 loop spans 16 amino acids. The V gene lost 3 bases and the J gene lost 4 bases, with 19 bases spanning the gap. This CDR3 is CASSFYTGTRGYEQYF. The DNA of the CDR3 is TGTGCCAGCAGCTTTTATACCGGGACTCGAGGGTACGAGCAGTACTTC. Full variable domain (rest looked up from reference TRBV11-2 and TRBJ2-7): EAGVAQSPRYKIIEKRQSVAFWCNPISGHATLYWYQQILGQGPKLLIQFQNNGVVDDSQLPKDRFSAERLKGVDSTLKIQPAKLEDSAVYLCASSFYTGTRGYEQYFGPGTRLTVT.

In its sample, this clonotype was seen once. The gene calls are TRBV7-2 and TRBJ2-1; D is perhaps TRBD1 (5 bases). This CDR3 is built from 13 residues. From germline, CDR1 is SGHTA and CDR2 FQGNSA. Trimming pared 5 bases from V and 4 bases from J, leaving 9 bases between. Here the CDR3 reads CASSPGIYNEQFF. Written as DNA, the CDR3 is TGTGCCAGCAGCCCAGGGATTTACAATGAGCAGTTCTTC. The whole variable domain, remainder taken from reference TRBV7-2 and TRBJ2-1, is GAGVSQSPSNKVTEKGKDVELRCDPISGHTALYWYRQSLGQGLEFLIYFQGNSAPDKSGLPSDRFSAERTGGSVSTLTIQRTQQEDSAVYLCASSPGIYNEQFFGPGTRLTVL.

The chain recombines TRBV20-1 with TRBJ2-5; D is unresolved. CDR3 length: 13 residues. V was clipped by 3 bases and J by 11 bases, with 19 bases between them. Per the germline V gene, CDR1 is DFQATT and CDR2 is SNEGSKA (reference sequence). CDR3 region: CSASPTRDNEQYF. CDR3 nucleotide sequence: TGCAGTGCTAGTCCTACTCGCGACAATGAGCAGTACTTC.

The chain recombines TRBV20-1 with TRBJ1-1, with 7 nucleotides matching TRBD1. Germline trimming cut 1 base from V and 3 bases from J; bases unmatched to any gene: 5. This CDR3 has 14 amino acids. The V gene's germline CDR1 is DFQATT and CDR2 SNEGSKA (reference sequence). The CDR3 region has the DNA TGCAGTGCTAGAGGACAGGGTCTTTACACTGAAGCTTTCTTT. Translated, it gives CSARGQGLYTEAFF.

To note about this clonotype: Given the absence of the conserved phenylalanine or tryptophan at the CDR3 end, a read error is likely. The limits of the CDR3 on the DNA are not certain, so only TCRdb's listed CDR3 is given. This CDR3 is CAIDRDRGQATSGTS. This chain uses TRBV10-3 with TRBJ2-7; the DNA was not compared with TRBD1, the D call given in the table. The CDR3 is 15 residues long, ends included. Germline assignment: CDR1 ENHRY and CDR2 SYGVKD.

There are many counts of this clonotype. The J gene is TRBJ2-3, the V gene TRBV5-1, with TRBD2 identical over 9 bases. There are 15 residues in the CDR3. The ends lost 1 base at V and 2 bases at J; junction bases unmatched: 2. The germline gives CDR1 SGHRS, CDR2 YFSETQ. CDR3 nucleotides: TGCGCCAGCAGCTTGCTAGCGGGATCCACAGATACGCAGTATTTT. Protein: CASSLLAGSTDTQYF.

This clonotype has only a few counts. The rearrangement uses TRBV4-2 and TRBJ1-5; the match to TRBD1 covers 7 bases. The CDR3 spans 17 residues. Germline CDR1 and CDR2: LGHNA and YNFKEQ. The V segment lost 6 bases and the J segment 6 bases; nucleotides outside the gene matches: 17. CDR3 in DNA: TGTGCCAGCAGAGATACCGTCAGGGGGGGGGCTGCTCAGCCCCAGCATTTT. Translating it yields CASRDTVRGGAAQPQHF.

There are a few counts of this clonotype. This chain joins TRBV10-3 and TRBJ2-1, with 7 positions matching TRBD2. CDR1 and CDR2 from the germline V gene are ENHRY and SYGVKD. The V gene end was trimmed by 2 bases and the J gene end by 4 bases; junction bases not matched to a gene: 8. This CDR3 contains 16 residues. CDR3 in DNA: TGTGCCATCAGTGAGCGAGAGCGGGACGTATACAATGAGCAGTTCTTC. Translated: CAISERERDVYNEQFF.

This clonotype was counted ten times or more. The V call is TRBV10-3, the J call TRBJ1-1, with D possibly matching TRBD1 (5 bases). CDR1 and CDR2 from the germline V gene are ENHRY and SYGVKD. Trimming took 10 bases from V and 0 from J, leaving 21 bases between them. CDR3 size: 16 residues. The CDR3 spells CATSGRANNMNTEAFF. As DNA, the CDR3 is TGTGCCACCTCCGGCAGGGCAAATAACATGAACACTGAAGCTTTCTTT.

The genes are TRBV20-1 and TRBJ2-5, with D possibly being TRBD2 (6 bases). Germline V gene sequence: CDR1 DFQATT, CDR2 SNEGSKA (reference sequence). Trimming took 0 bases from V and 0 from J, leaving 11 bases between them. The CDR3 runs to 15 residues. CDR3 residues: CSARDVAGHQETQYF. CDR3 bases: TGCAGTGCTAGAGATGTCGCGGGACACCAAGAGACCCAGTACTTC.

The sample holds many counts of this clonotype. The CDR3 loop is CSARGPAGGAQETQYF. The CDR3 nucleotides are TGCAGTGCTAGAGGGCCAGCGGGAGGAGCCCAAGAGACCCAGTACTTC. This rearrangement joins TRBV20-1 to TRBJ2-5; 9 bases are shared with TRBD2. This CDR3 is 16 amino acids long. V lost 1 base to trimming and J lost 1 base; unmatched junction nucleotides: 7. Germline assignment: CDR1 DFQATT and CDR2 SNEGSKA (reference sequence).

This clonotype is a singleton in its sample. The chain employs TRBV15 and TRBJ2-3, with TRBD2 identical over 7 bases. V dropped 5 bases and J dropped 2; count of bases not matched to a gene: 7. Germline values: CDR1 LNHNV, CDR2 YYDKDF (reference sequence). This CDR3 spans 15 amino acids. Here the CDR3 DNA reads TGTGCCACCAGCGAGGCAGCGGGGCTCACAGATACGCAGTATTTT. Translation: CATSEAAGLTDTQYF.

V gene TRBV4-2 combines with J gene TRBJ2-5; no reliable D call. Trimming removed 0 bases at V and 7 bases at J, with 12 bases between. CDR1 and CDR2 from the germline V gene are LGHNA and YNFKEQ. The CDR3 sequence is 14 residues long. The CDR3 bases are TGTGCCAGCAGCCAAGAAGTAGGGATGAGGACCCAGTACTTC. The encoded protein is CASSQEVGMRTQYF.

The chain recombines TRBV6-5 with TRBJ1-2; 8 bases are a match to TRBD1. Germline V CDR1 and CDR2: MNHEY, SVGAGI. The length of the CDR3 is 13 residues. V was clipped by 7 bases and J by 8 bases; unmatched bases: 9. The CDR3 region has the DNA TGTGCCAGCATGTCAGGGGGCTTAGGGGGCTACACCTTC. Residues: CASMSGGLGGYTF.

Only a few counts were recorded for this clonotype. J is TRBJ2-7 and V is TRBV7-9, with D perhaps TRBD2 (5 bases). This CDR3 contains 15 residues. Looked up from germline, CDR1 is SEHNR and CDR2 is FQNEAQ (reference sequence). The V end was cut by 5 bases, the J end by 1 base, with 15 bases between. The chain's CDR3 is CASSLIEGRSYEQYF. The CDR3 DNA sequence: TGTGCCAGCAGCCTAATCGAGGGCAGATCCTACGAGCAGTACTTC. Based on the CDR3 plus reference TRBV7-9 and TRBJ2-7, the full variable domain is DTGVSQNPRHKITKRGQNVTFRCDPISEHNRLYWYRQTLGQGPEFLTYFQNEAQLEKSRLLSDRFSAERPKGSFSTLEIQRTEQGDSAMYLCASSLIEGRSYEQYFGPGTRLTVT.

V gene TRBV29-1 combines with J gene TRBJ1-3, with a possible D match to TRBD1 (5 bases). This CDR3 is built from 13 residues. Germline CDR1 and CDR2: SQVTM and ANQGSEA. The V gene lost 7 bases and the J gene lost 2 bases, with 12 bases spanning the gap. The CDR3 loop is CSAQAGAGNTIYF. CDR3 DNA: TGCAGCGCCCAAGCGGGGGCTGGAAACACCATATATTTT.

In its sample, this clonotype was seen many times. The V and J genes are TRBV7-2 and TRBJ2-5, with 11 nucleotides matching TRBD2. The J call could be wrong; TRBJ2-7 is a better fit for the DNA end. The germline CDR1 and CDR2 sequences are SGHTA and FQGNSA. This CDR3 has 14 amino acids. The CDR3 DNA is TGTGCCAGCAGCTCCCGGACTAGCGGGTACGAGCAGTACTTC. It specifies CASSSRTSGYEQYF.

The table lists this clonotype with a few counts. V is TRBV20-1 and J is TRBJ1-4; no reliable D call. Trimming cost V 3 bases and J 4 bases, with 9 bases left between them. CDR3 length: 13 amino acids. From germline, CDR1 is DFQATT and CDR2 SNEGSKA (reference sequence). The CDR3 region has the DNA TGCAGTGCTAGGCTAAATAATAATGAAAAACTGTTTTTT. Amino acids: CSARLNNNEKLFF.

The V gene is TRBV20-1, the J gene TRBJ2-4, with a weak D call TRBD1 (6 bases). The CDR3 loop spans 13 amino acids. Germline V CDR1 and CDR2: DFQATT, SNEGSKA (reference sequence). Between the trimmed V and J ends, which lost 5 bases and 13 bases, there was a span of 21 bases. As DNA, the CDR3 is TGCAGTGCTCCGACCCAGGGGACGAGAGAGCAGTACTTC. Translated, it gives CSAPTQGTREQYF.

V and J are TRBV7-9 and TRBJ2-3; 13 bases align to TRBD2. V trimming: 5 bases; J trimming: 2 bases; junction bases outside the gene matches: 4. CDR3 length: 16 residues. The germline V gene encodes CDR1 SEHNR and CDR2 FQNEAQ (reference sequence). The CDR3 is CASSTGLAGYTDTQYF. CDR3 DNA sequence: TGTGCCAGCAGCACGGGACTAGCGGGGTACACAGATACGCAGTATTTT.

J is TRBJ1-1 and V is TRBV29-1; no reliable D call. CDR3 length: 13 amino acids. The germline gives CDR1 SQVTM, CDR2 ANQGSEA. V dropped 4 bases and J dropped 0 bases, with 9 bases sitting between them. The CDR3 loop is CSVVNQMNTEAFF. In DNA form, the CDR3 reads TGCAGCGTTGTAAACCAAATGAACACTGAAGCTTTCTTT.

This clonotype has a handful of counts. V usage is TRBV10-3 and J usage is TRBJ2-7; D might be TRBD1 (6 bases). Between the trimmed V and J ends, which lost 2 bases and 3 bases, there was a span of 11 bases. CDR1 and CDR2 (germline): ENHRY, SYGVKD. CDR3 size: 14 residues. The CDR3 reads CAISEARGIYEQYF. The CDR3 nucleotides are TGTGCCATCAGTGAGGCGAGGGGGATCTACGAGCAGTACTTC.

This clonotype was seen once. V usage is TRBV5-1 and J usage is TRBJ2-1; D is unclear. Germline loops: CDR1 SGHRS, CDR2 YFSETQ. V was clipped by 1 base and J by 5 bases, with 13 bases between them. The CDR3 sequence is 15 residues long. CDR3 sequence (DNA): TGCGCCAGCAGCTTGAGAAGAGCGCGTGACAATGAGCAGTTCTTC. Amino acid sequence: CASSLRRARDNEQFF.

V is TRBV20-1 and J is TRBJ2-7; 8 bases line up with TRBD1. Matching the DNA end better, TRBJ2-5 makes the J call doubtful. This CDR3 spans 15 amino acids. CDR1 is DFQATT and CDR2 is SNEGSKA in the germline V gene (reference sequence). The CDR3 region has the DNA TGCAGTGCTAGAGATACCCGGACAGGGAGAGAGACCCAGTACTTC. This translates into CSARDTRTGRETQYF.

The chain links TRBV7-2 to TRBJ2-4; D gene uncertain. This CDR3 comprises 14 residues. The V gene's germline CDR1 is SGHTA and CDR2 FQGNSA. Trimming took off 0 bases at V and 13 bases at J, with 16 bases between the two ends. CDR3 region: CASSLAGRYNEQYF. The CDR3 DNA follows: TGTGCCAGCAGCTTAGCTGGCAGGTACAATGAGCAGTACTTC.

At least ten counts were recorded for this clonotype. This sequence joins TRBV29-1 and TRBJ2-5; D gene unclear. CDR3 length equals 14 residues. Trimming removed 1 base at V and 0 bases at J, with 9 bases between. Germline V CDR1 and CDR2: SQVTM, ANQGSEA. The CDR3 is CSVEVSWNQETQYF. The CDR3 nucleotides read TGCAGCGTTGAAGTGAGTTGGAACCAAGAGACCCAGTACTTC.

The chain joins TRBV27 to TRBJ2-5, with D maybe TRBD2 (5 bases). V was pared by 10 bases and J by 4 bases, with 19 bases between. The CDR3 contains 14 residues. Per the germline V gene, CDR1 is MNHEY and CDR2 is SMNVEV (reference sequence). The CDR3 DNA reads TGTGCCACCCGGCAGCTAGCCGAGGGAGAGACCCAGTACTTC. The encoded protein is CATRQLAEGETQYF.

Ten or more counts support this clonotype. V usage is TRBV29-1 and J usage is TRBJ2-5; D might be TRBD1 (5 bases). CDR3 length: 13 residues. V dropped 6 bases and J dropped 2 bases, with 13 bases sitting between them. CDR1 and CDR2 (germline): SQVTM, ANQGSEA. CDR3 sequence (DNA): TGCAGCGTCCCCACGGACACTCAAGAGACCCAGTACTTC. Its translation is CSVPTDTQETQYF.

The CDR3: CASSYSFQAGTEAFF. The CDR3 DNA is TGTGCCAGCAGTTACTCATTCCAAGCGGGCACTGAAGCTTTCTTT. The V gene is TRBV6-5, the J gene TRBJ1-1; D gene uncertain. The V gene's germline CDR1 is MNHEY and CDR2 SVGAGI. The CDR3 covers 15 residues. Trimming took 0 bases from V and 4 from J, leaving 12 bases between them.